The present T cell receptor beta chain was sequenced within a study of blood T cells in healthy people across ages. Study results and caveats: Older age went with lower TCR beta diversity per million T cells, in a roughly linear way. Not knowing donor CMV status may have confounded expanded clonotype changes.

Concerning this clonotype: What it recognizes is unknown.

A J-beta primer mix and a sample-barcoded 5' primer were used in a second PCR of roughly 6 to 11 cycles. TCRdb reprocessed the 5' RACE reads with MiXCR, giving one entry per CDR3 protein. This table has just over 1 million distinct CDR3 sequences, 35% to 55% appearing once. Trimming removed 2 bases from V and 5 bases from J; junction bases left unmatched: 7. The CDR3 is 16 residues long. Looked up from germline, CDR1 is DFQATT and CDR2 is SNEGSKA (reference sequence). The specimen was blood. The rearrangement uses TRBV20-1 and TRBJ2-5; 14 positions match TRBD2. This receptor was obtained from a woman between 55 and 75 years old in good health. In DNA form, the CDR3 reads TGCAGTGCTAGACGAGGGACTAGCGGGAGTCGGGAGACCCAGTACTTC. Translated: CSARRGTSGSRETQYF.